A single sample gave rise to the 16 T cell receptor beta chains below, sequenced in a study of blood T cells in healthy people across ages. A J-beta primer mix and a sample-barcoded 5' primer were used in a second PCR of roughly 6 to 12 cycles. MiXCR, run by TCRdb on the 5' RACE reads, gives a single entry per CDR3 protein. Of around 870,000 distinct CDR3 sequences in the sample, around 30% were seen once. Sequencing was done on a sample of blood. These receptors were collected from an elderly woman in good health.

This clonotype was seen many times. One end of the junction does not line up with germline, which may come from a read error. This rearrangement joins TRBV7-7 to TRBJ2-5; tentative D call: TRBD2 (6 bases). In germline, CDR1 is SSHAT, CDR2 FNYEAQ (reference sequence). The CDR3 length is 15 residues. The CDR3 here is CASSLGTSHQETQYF. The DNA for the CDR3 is TGTGCTAGCAGCTTAGGAACTAGCCATCAAGAGACCCAGTACTTC.

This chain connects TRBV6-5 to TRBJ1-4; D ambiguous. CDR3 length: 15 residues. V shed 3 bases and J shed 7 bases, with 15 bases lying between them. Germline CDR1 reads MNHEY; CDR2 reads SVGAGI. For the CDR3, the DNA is TGTGCCAGCAGTTATGGTGGCAGGTCCTCTGAAAAACTGTTTTTT. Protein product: CASSYGGRSSEKLFF.

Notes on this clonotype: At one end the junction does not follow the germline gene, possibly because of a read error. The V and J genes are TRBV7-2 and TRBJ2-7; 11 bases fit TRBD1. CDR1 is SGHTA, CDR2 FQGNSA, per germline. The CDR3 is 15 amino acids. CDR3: CASSSGQGAQETQNF. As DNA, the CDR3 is TGTGCCAGCAGCTCTGGACAGGGGGCTCAAGAGACCCAGAACTTC.

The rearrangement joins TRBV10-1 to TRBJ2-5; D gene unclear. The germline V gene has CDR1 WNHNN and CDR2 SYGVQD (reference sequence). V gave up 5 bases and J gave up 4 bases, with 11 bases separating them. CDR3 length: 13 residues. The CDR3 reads CASSWGFGETQYF. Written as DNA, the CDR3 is TGCGCCAGCAGTTGGGGATTCGGAGAGACCCAGTACTTC.

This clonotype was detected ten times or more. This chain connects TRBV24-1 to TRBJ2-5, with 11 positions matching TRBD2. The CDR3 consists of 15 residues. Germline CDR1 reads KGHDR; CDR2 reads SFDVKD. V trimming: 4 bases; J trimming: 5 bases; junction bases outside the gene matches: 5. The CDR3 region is CATSESGLAVETQYF. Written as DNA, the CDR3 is TGTGCCACCAGTGAGTCGGGACTAGCGGTCGAGACCCAGTACTTC.

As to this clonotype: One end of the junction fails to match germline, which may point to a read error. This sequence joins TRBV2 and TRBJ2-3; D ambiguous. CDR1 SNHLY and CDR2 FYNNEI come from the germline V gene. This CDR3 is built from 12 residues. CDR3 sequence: CASIQDDPPAVF. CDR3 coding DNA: TGTGCCAGCATCCAGGACGACCCCCCCGCAGTATTT.

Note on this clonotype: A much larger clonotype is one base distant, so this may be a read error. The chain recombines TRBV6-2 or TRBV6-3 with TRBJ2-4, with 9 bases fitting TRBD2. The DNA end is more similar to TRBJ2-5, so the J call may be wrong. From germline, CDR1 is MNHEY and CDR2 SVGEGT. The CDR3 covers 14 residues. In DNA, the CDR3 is TGTGTCAGCAGACTCGGGACTAGCCGAGAGACCCAGTACTTC. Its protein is CVSRLGTSRETQYF.

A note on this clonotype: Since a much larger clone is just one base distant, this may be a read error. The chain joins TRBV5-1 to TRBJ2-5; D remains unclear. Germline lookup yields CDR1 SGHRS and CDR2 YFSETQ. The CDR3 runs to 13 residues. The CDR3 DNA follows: TGCGCCAGCAGCTATAGATACCAAGGGACCCAGTACTTC. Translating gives CASSYRYQGTQYF.

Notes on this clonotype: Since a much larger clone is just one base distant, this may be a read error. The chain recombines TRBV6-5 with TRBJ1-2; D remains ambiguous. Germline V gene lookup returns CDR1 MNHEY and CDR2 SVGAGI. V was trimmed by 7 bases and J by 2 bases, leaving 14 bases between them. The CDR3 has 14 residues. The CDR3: CASTPGRGNYGYTF. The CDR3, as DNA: TGTGCCAGCACCCCAGGACGGGGAAACTATGGCTACACCTTC.

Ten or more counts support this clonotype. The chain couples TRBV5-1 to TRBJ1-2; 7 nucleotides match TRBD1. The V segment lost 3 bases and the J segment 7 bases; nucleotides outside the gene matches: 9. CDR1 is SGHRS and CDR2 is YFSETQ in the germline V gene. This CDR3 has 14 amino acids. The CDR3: CASSSNRGSGGYTF. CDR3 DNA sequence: TGCGCCAGCAGCTCGAACAGGGGATCTGGTGGCTACACCTTC.

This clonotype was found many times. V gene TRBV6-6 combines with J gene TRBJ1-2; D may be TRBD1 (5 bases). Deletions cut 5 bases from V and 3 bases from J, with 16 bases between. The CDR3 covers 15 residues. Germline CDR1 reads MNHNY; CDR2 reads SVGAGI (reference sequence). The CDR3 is CASSPRGGADYGYTF. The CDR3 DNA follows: TGTGCCAGCAGTCCCCGGGGAGGGGCGGACTATGGCTACACCTTC.

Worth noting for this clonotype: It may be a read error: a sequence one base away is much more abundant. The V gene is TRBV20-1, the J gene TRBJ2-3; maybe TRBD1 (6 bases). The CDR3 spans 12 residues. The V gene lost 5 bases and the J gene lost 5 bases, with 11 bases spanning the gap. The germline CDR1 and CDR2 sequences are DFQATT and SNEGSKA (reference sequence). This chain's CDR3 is CSAPQQGDTQYF. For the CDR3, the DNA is TGCAGTGCTCCGCAACAGGGAGATACGCAGTATTTT.

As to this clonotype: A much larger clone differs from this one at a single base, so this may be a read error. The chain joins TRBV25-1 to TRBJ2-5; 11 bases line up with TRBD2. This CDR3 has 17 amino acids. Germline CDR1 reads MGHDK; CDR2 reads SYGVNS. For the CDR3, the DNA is TGTGCCAGTAGAGCCGCTCCTAGCGGGGGGTCTGGTGAGACCCGGTACTTC. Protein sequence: CASRAAPSGGSGETRYF.

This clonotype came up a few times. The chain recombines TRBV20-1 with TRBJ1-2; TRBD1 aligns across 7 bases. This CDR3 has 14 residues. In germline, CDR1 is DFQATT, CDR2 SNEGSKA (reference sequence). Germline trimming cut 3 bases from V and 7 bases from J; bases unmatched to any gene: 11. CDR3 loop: CSASRRGPKGGYTF. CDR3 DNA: TGCAGTGCTAGTCGGAGGGGGCCAAAAGGTGGCTACACCTTC.

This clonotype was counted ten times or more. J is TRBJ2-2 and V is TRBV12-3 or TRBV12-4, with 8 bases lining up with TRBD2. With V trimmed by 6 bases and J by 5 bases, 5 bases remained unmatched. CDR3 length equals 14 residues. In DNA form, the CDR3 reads TGTGCCAGCAGCGTCGGGGGGGGAACCGGGGAGCTGTTTTTT. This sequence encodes CASSVGGGTGELFF.

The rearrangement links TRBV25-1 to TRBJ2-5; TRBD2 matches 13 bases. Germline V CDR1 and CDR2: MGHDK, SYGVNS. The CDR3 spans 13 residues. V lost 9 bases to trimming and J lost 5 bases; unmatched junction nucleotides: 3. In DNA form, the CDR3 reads TGTGCCAGTGGACTAGCGGGAGTGGAGACCCAGTACTTC. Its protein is CASGLAGVETQYF.